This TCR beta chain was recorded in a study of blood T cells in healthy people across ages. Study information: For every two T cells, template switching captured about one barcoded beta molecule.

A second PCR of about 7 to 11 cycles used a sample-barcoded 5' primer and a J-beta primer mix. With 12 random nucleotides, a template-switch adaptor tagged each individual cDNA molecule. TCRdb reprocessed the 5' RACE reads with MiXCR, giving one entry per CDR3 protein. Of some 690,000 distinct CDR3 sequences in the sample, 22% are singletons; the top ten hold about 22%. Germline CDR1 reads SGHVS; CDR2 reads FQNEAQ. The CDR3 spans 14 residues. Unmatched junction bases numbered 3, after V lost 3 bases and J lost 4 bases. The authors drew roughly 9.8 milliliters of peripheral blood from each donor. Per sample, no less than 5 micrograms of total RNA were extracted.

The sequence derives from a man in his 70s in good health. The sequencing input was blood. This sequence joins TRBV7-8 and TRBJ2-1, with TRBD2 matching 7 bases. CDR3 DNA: TGTGCCAGCAGCTTCAAGCGGGAATACAATGAGCAGTTCTTC. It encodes CASSFKREYNEQFF.